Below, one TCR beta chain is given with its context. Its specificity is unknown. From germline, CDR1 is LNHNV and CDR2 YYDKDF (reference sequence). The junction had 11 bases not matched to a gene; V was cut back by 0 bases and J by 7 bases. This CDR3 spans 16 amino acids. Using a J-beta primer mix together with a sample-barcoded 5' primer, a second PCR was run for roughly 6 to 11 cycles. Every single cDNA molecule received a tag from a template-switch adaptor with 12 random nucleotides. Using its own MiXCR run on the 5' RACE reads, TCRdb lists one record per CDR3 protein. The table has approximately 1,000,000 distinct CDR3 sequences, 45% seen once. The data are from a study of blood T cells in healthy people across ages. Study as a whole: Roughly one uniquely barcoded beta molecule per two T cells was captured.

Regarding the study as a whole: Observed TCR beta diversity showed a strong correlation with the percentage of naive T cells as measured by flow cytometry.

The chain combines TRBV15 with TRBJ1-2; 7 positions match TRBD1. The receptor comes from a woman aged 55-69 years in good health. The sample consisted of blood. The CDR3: CATSRDSLDRAGGYTF. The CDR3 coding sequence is TGTGCCACCAGCAGAGATTCCCTCGACAGGGCCGGTGGCTACACCTTC.